A single sample is the source of the 21 T cell receptor beta chains below, sequenced in a study of T cell changes during pregnancy in multiple sclerosis. TCRdb's table, derived via immunoSEQ multiplex PCR, lists solely in-frame clones and lacks some. This repertoire shows about 120,000 clones, 90% to 95% found once; its top ten account for 6.2%. Sample: peripheral blood, taken before pregnancy. Every receptor here comes from a female donor with multiple sclerosis, enrolled in a pregnancy study.

The chain carries TRBV10-3 and TRBJ2-3, with D hard to call. V lost 6 bases to trimming and J lost 10 bases, with 23 bases between them. Germline loops: CDR1 ENHRY, CDR2 SYGVKD. The CDR3 covers 15 residues. CDR3: CAISPTMAQDNPQYF. The CDR3 DNA reads as TGTGCCATCAGCCCCACAATGGCCCAAGATAATCCGCAGTATTTT.

J is TRBJ1-2 and V is TRBV2; TRBD1 might be the D (5 bases). CDR3 length: 12 amino acids. V lost 9 bases to trimming and J lost 7 bases, with 15 bases between them. Germline CDR1 is SNHLY and CDR2 is FYNNEI. In DNA, the CDR3 is TGTGCCAGTAGGGACGGGACTATTGGCTACACCTTC. As protein: CASRDGTIGYTF.

The J gene is TRBJ1-2, the V gene TRBV10-3, with 8 bases fitting TRBD1. This CDR3 is built from 13 residues. V was clipped by 4 bases and J by 8 bases; unmatched bases: 6. Germline V CDR1 and CDR2: ENHRY, SYGVKD. Here the CDR3 reads CAISAGQAVGYTF. In nucleotides, the CDR3 is TGTGCCATCAGTGCGGGACAGGCGGTAGGCTACACCTTC.

The chain is built from TRBV5-6 and TRBJ1-5; 7 bases are shared with TRBD1. The CDR3 has 14 amino acids. Germline values: CDR1 SGHDT, CDR2 YYEEEE. With V trimmed by 4 bases and J by 4 bases, 5 bases remained unmatched. CDR3 region: CASSLRDRNQPQHF. CDR3 sequence (DNA): TGTGCCAGCAGCCTCCGGGACAGAAATCAGCCCCAGCATTTT.

The chain joins TRBV27 to TRBJ2-2; D is undetermined. Germline values: CDR1 MNHEY, CDR2 SMNVEV (reference sequence). CDR3 length: 12 residues. The V end was cut by 5 bases, the J end by 6 bases, with 7 bases between. This CDR3 is CASSQVAGELFF. CDR3 coding DNA: TGTGCCAGCAGTCAGGTAGCCGGGGAGCTGTTTTTT.

The chain employs TRBV18 and TRBJ1-5; D is unclear. This CDR3 is 16 amino acids long. Germline CDR1 and CDR2: KGHSH and LQKENI. Trimming removed 0 bases from V and 0 bases from J, with 9 bases in between. CDR3 protein: CASSPPNSYSNQPQHF. Here the CDR3 DNA reads TGTGCCAGCTCACCACCGAACAGCTATAGCAATCAGCCCCAGCATTTT. The full variable domain, with the rest looked up from reference TRBV18 and TRBJ1-5, is NAGVMQNPRHLVRRRGQEARLRCSPMKGHSHVYWYRQLPEEGLKFMVYLQKENIIDESGMPKERFSAEFPKEGPSILRIQQVVRGDSAAYFCASSPPNSYSNQPQHFGDGTRLSIL.

The chain recombines TRBV19 with TRBJ1-5; 12 nucleotides align to TRBD1. V shed 6 bases, J shed 7 bases, and the junction held 7 bases outside the gene matches. CDR3 size: 15 residues. Germline assignment: CDR1 LNHDA and CDR2 SQIVND (reference sequence). The CDR3 sequence is CASSDGTGGVQPQHF. The DNA of the CDR3 is TGTGCCAGTAGCGATGGGACAGGGGGCGTCCAGCCCCAGCATTTT.

J is TRBJ2-2 and V is TRBV2, with 9 bases lining up with TRBD1. The CDR3 covers 15 residues. V was clipped by 6 bases and J by 6 bases; unmatched bases: 8. CDR1 is SNHLY, CDR2 FYNNEI, per germline. The CDR3 is CASSAGTGRPGELFF. DNA for the CDR3: TGTGCCAGCAGCGCCGGGACAGGGCGCCCCGGGGAGCTGTTTTTT.

J is TRBJ2-1 and V is TRBV15; 7 bases match TRBD1. CDR3 size: 18 residues. The ends lost 0 bases at V and 6 bases at J; junction bases unmatched: 14. The germline V gene has CDR1 LNHNV and CDR2 YYDKDF (reference sequence). CDR3 amino acids: CATSRDFRREGAGNEQFF. In DNA form, the CDR3 reads TGTGCCACCAGCAGAGATTTTAGGCGAGAGGGGGCAGGCAATGAGCAGTTCTTC. The whole variable domain, filled in from reference TRBV15 and TRBJ2-1, reads DAMVIQNPRYQVTQFGKPVTLSCSQTLNHNVMYWYQQKSSQAPKLLFHYYDKDFNNEADTPDNFQSRRPNTSFCFLDIRSPGLGDTAMYLCATSRDFRREGAGNEQFFGPGTRLTVL.

This chain uses TRBV7-9 with TRBJ2-2, with D possibly being TRBD2 (6 bases). This CDR3 is built from 12 residues. V was pared by 5 bases and J by 8 bases, with 9 bases between. From germline, CDR1 is SEHNR and CDR2 FQNEAQ (reference sequence). In nucleotides, the CDR3 is TGTGCCAGCAGCCGCGCGGGAGGGGAGCTGTTTTTT. This codes for CASSRAGGELFF.

The chain uses TRBV7-9 and TRBJ2-2, with TRBD2 matching 9 bases. The CDR3 is 16 amino acids. Germline loops: CDR1 SEHNR, CDR2 FQNEAQ (reference sequence). V trimming: 5 bases; J trimming: 1 base; junction bases outside the gene matches: 5. This CDR3 reads CASSKTSGLNTGELFF. The CDR3 nucleotides read TGTGCCAGCAGCAAGACTAGCGGATTGAACACCGGGGAGCTGTTTTTT.

This clone appeared once. V usage is TRBV2 and J usage is TRBJ1-6; D gene uncertain. V was clipped by 2 bases and J by 8 bases, with 10 bases between them. CDR3 length: 14 amino acids. Germline lookup yields CDR1 SNHLY and CDR2 FYNNEI. This CDR3 reads CASSERLADSPLHF. CDR3 DNA sequence: TGTGCCAGCAGTGAAAGGTTGGCGGATTCACCCCTCCACTTT.

The chain is built from TRBV30 and TRBJ1-6, with 9 bases matching TRBD1. The germline gives CDR1 GTSNPN, CDR2 SVGIG (reference sequence). The V gene end was trimmed by 5 bases and the J gene end by 6 bases; junction bases not matched to a gene: 5. The CDR3 length is 14 residues. The CDR3 region is CAWATGQGNSPLHF. The CDR3 region has the DNA TGTGCCTGGGCCACGGGACAGGGTAATTCACCCCTCCACTTT.

J is TRBJ2-7 and V is TRBV7-9; 7 nucleotides match TRBD2. J was trimmed by 2 bases and V by 4 bases; bases with no gene match: 5. Germline-derived CDR1 and CDR2 are SEHNR and FQNEAQ (reference sequence). This CDR3 region has 14 residues. DNA for the CDR3: TGTGCCAGCAGCTCTAGCGGATTGGCCTACGAGCAGTACTTC. Amino acid sequence: CASSSSGLAYEQYF.

The CDR3 DNA reads as TGTGCCAGCAGTCCATTAGGACAGGGACCAGAGCAGTACTTC. Encoded protein: CASSPLGQGPEQYF. This chain uses TRBV27 with TRBJ2-7; 8 bases align to TRBD1. Trimming at V came to 5 bases and at J to 7 bases, leaving 10 bases not matched to a gene. Germline CDR1 reads MNHEY; CDR2 reads SMNVEV (reference sequence). The CDR3 has 14 amino acids.

The chain uses TRBV27 and TRBJ2-7; 9 bases agree with TRBD2. Trimming at V came to 3 bases and at J to 5 bases, leaving 17 bases not matched to a gene. The CDR3 covers 18 residues. Germline-derived CDR1 and CDR2 are MNHEY and SMNVEV (reference sequence). The CDR3 region is CASSFYPRGLAGFHEQYF. The CDR3 nucleotides read TGTGCCAGCAGTTTTTACCCCCGCGGGCTAGCGGGATTCCACGAGCAGTACTTC.

The chain employs TRBV29-1 and TRBJ2-1; TRBD2 matches 14 bases. The length of the CDR3 is 18 residues. V was pared by 5 bases and J by 2 bases, with 11 bases of the junction left unmatched. Germline lookup yields CDR1 SQVTM and CDR2 ANQGSEA. The CDR3: CSVSAGTSGRNTYNEQFF. The CDR3 DNA follows: TGCAGCGTTTCCGCCGGGACTAGCGGGAGAAACACCTACAATGAGCAGTTCTTC.

For the CDR3, the DNA is TGTGCCAGCAGCTTTCACCCCCCCAGGGTCACCACCGGGGAGCTGTTTTTT. Amino acids: CASSFHPPRVTTGELFF. This rearrangement joins TRBV11-2 to TRBJ2-2, with D possibly being TRBD1 (5 bases). This CDR3 comprises 17 residues. Trimming stripped 3 bases from V and 4 bases from J, with 18 bases between. Germline V CDR1 and CDR2: SGHAT, FQNNGV.

J is TRBJ2-3 and V is TRBV7-8; the D gene is possibly TRBD1 (6 bases). Trimming took off 2 bases at V and 0 bases at J, with 12 bases between the two ends. The CDR3 is 16 amino acids. Germline V lookup: CDR1 SGHVS, CDR2 FQNEAQ. The CDR3 spells CASSLPTGPSTDTQYF. The CDR3, as DNA: TGTGCCAGCAGCTTACCGACAGGACCTAGCACAGATACGCAGTATTTT.

This chain joins TRBV5-4 and TRBJ2-2; unclear D gene. V dropped 3 bases and J dropped 1 base, with 10 bases sitting between them. The CDR3 length is 15 residues. Germline V gives CDR1 SGHNT, CDR2 YYREEE (reference sequence). Here the CDR3 reads CASSSPHGNTGELFF. The CDR3 DNA reads as TGTGCCAGCAGCTCCCCCCACGGGAACACCGGGGAGCTGTTTTTT. Full variable domain (missing parts from reference TRBV5-4 and TRBJ2-2): ETGVTQSPTHLIKTRGQQVTLRCSSQSGHNTVSWYQQALGQGPQFIFQYYREEENGRGNFPPRFSGLQFPNYSSELNVNALELDDSALYLCASSSPHGNTGELFFGEGSRLTVL.

The chain combines TRBV18 with TRBJ2-1, with 12 bases aligning to TRBD2. Trimming removed 3 bases from V and 6 bases from J; junction bases left unmatched: 6. Per germline, CDR1 KGHSH and CDR2 LQKENI. The CDR3 covers 16 residues. The CDR3 region is CASSPTLAGGPNEQFF. For the CDR3, the DNA is TGTGCCAGCTCACCTACCCTAGCGGGGGGGCCCAATGAGCAGTTCTTC.